This T cell receptor (beta chain) was retrieved from a study of blood T cell repertoires in COVID-19 (TCRdb year 2020). Notes on the research overall: Samples covering the acute and convalescent phases of COVID-19 were provided by collaborators in the United States, Italy and Spain. The prospective study material was composed of cDNA or gDNA derived from T cells, B-cell-depleted T cells, or PBMCs. Deeply sampled blood TCRbeta repertoires from subjects exposed to, actively infected with, or recovered from COVID-19 were included in the dataset. The repertoires were released in a freely available public database meant as a resource for research on the immune response to SARS-CoV-2. The samples were drawn from the first 160 participants of the ongoing ImmuneRACE study and from over 950 subjects provided by 6 global collaborators. The sample metadata nearly always contained a de-identified subject ID, COVID-19 status, age in years and sex. HLA class I and class II types, where available, came from metadata supplied by the sample provider rather than from assay-based typing. Overall results and qualifications from the work: The quantity of clinical and demographic metadata differed by source and by participant and was supplied without curation.

A distance of 14 bases separates the germline ends of V and J, which lose 11 bases and 7 bases respectively. CDR1 and CDR2 are drawn from the germline V gene (reference sequence): LNHDA, SQIVND. Inclusive of the bounding cysteine and phenylalanine, the CDR3 is 12 residues long. Just CDR3 DNA is preserved here, 36 bases in frame from base 1. The immunoSEQ Assay, a bias-controlled multiplex PCR, was used to amplify TCRbeta CDR3 regions from genomic DNA. As for the original processing: The number of nucleated cells in each sample was estimated by amplification of reference gene primers within the assay. To quantify the absolute abundance of each unique TCRbeta CDR3 rearrangement, sequence reads were collapsed and filtered. For each sample, productive Simpson clonality was calculated as the square root of Simpson's diversity index over productive rearrangements. TCRdb's version of the immuneACCESS table is confined to in-frame rearrangements and falls short of the full clone set. An unresolved V gene accounts for under half of the shortfall where checked; the remainder is of unknown origin. V and J calls and clone size follow that table, whereas D and trimming were derived from the DNA. The sample table contains some 74,000 clones; only one count was recorded for more than 85% of them. The ten largest clonotypes hold just over 2.5% of the sample.

One collaborating source in Seattle enrolled patients during active infection and followed them longitudinally through the course of disease. Whole blood was collected in K2EDTA tubes by collaborating institutions according to the institutions' own protocols. For TCRbeta analysis, collaborator samples were shipped as frozen whole blood, as isolated PBMCs, or as DNA extracted from either sample type. Points on this clone: Its antigen specificity is not known. Base qualities are not recorded, but no much larger clone differs from it by a single base.

The chain links TRBV19 with TRBJ2-2; D gene: possibly TRBD2, on 6 matching bases. The TCR was taken from a man aged 50-60 years with COVID-19, enrolled during active disease. The material sequenced was peripheral blood. The CDR3 reads as follows: CALVGGDGELFF. The DNA reads as follows: TGTGCCCTAGTCGGGGGTGACGGGGAGCTGTTTTTT.